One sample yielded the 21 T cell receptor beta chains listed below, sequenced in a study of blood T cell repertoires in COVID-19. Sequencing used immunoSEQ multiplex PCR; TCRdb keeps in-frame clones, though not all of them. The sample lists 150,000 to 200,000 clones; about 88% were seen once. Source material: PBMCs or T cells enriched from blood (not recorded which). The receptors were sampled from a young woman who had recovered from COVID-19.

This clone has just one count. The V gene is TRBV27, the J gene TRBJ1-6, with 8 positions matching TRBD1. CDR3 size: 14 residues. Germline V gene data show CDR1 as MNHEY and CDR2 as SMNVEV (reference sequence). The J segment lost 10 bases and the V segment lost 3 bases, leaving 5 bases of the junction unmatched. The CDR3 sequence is CASSLGAGGSPLHF. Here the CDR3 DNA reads TGTGCCAGCAGTTTGGGAGCAGGGGGCTCACCCCTCCACTTT.

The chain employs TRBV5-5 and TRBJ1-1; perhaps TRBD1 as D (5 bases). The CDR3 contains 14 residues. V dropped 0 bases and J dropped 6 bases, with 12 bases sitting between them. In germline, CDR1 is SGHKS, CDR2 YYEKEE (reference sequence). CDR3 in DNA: TGTGCCAGCAGCTTGGTTCAGGGCTTCTCTGAAGCTTTCTTT. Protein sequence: CASSLVQGFSEAFF.

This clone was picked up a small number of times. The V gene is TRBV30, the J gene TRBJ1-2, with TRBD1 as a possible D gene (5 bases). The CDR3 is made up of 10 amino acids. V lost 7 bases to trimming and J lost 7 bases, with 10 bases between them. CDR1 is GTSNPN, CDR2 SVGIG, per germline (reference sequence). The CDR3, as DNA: TGTGCCTTGGGACCCCTTGGCTACACCTTC. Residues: CALGPLGYTF.

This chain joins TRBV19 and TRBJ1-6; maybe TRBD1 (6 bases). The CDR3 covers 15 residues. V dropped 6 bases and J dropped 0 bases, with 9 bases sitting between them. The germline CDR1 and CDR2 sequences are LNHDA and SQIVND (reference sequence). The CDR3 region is CASSGQHSYNSPLHF. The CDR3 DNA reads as TGTGCCAGTAGCGGACAGCACTCCTATAATTCACCCCTCCACTTT.

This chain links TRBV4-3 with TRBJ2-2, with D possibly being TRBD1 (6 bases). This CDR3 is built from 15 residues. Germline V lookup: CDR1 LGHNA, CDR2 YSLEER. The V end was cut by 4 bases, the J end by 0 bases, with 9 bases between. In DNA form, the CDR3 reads TGCGCCAGCAGCCTAGGACAGTCGAACACCGGGGAGCTGTTTTTT. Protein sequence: CASSLGQSNTGELFF.

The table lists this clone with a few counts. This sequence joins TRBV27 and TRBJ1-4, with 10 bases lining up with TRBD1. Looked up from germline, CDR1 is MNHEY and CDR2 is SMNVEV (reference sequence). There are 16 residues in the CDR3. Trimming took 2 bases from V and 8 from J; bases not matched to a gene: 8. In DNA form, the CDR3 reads TGTGCCAGCAGTTTAAGGCTGACAGGGGGCAGGGAAAAACTGTTTTTT. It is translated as CASSLRLTGGREKLFF.

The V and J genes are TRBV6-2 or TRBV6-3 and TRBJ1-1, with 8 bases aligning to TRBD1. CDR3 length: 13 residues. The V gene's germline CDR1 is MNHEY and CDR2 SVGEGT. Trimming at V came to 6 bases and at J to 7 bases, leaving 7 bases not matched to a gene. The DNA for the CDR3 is TGTGCCAGCAGCCTTGGGACAGGCAATGAAGCTTTCTTT. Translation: CASSLGTGNEAFF.

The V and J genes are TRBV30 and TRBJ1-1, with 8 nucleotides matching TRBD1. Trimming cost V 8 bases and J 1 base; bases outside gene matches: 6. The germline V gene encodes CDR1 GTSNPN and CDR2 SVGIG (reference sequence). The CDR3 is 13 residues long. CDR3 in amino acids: CAGTDRGNTEAFF. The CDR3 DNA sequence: TGTGCCGGGACCGACAGGGGGAACACTGAAGCTTTCTTT. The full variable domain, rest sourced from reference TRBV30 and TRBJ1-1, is SQTIHQWPATLVQPVGSPLSLECTVEGTSNPNLYWYRQAAGRGLQLLFYSVGIGQISSEVPQNLSASRPQDRQFILSSKKLLLSDSGFYLCAGTDRGNTEAFFGQGTRLTVV.

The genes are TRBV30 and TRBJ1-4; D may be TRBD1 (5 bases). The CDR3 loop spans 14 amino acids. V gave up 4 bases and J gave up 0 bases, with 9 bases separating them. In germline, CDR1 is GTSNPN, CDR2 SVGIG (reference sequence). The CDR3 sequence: CAWTTGTTNEKLFF. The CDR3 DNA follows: TGTGCCTGGACTACAGGCACAACTAATGAAAAACTGTTTTTT. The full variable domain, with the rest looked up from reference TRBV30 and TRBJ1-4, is SQTIHQWPATLVQPVGSPLSLECTVEGTSNPNLYWYRQAAGRGLQLLFYSVGIGQISSEVPQNLSASRPQDRQFILSSKKLLLSDSGFYLCAWTTGTTNEKLFFGSGTQLSVL.

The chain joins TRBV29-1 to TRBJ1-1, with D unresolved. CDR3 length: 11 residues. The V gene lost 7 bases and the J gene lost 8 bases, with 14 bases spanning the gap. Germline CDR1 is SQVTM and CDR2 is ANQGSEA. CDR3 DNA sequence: TGCAGCGAGGGCCCCGCGGGAGAAGCTTTCTTT. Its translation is CSEGPAGEAFF.

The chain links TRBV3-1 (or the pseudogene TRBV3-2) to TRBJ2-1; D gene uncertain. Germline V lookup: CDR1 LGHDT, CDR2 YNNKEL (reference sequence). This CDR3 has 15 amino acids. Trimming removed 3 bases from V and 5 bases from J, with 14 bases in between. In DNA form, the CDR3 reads TGTGCCAGCAGCCAGGTCCCCCTCGGAGACAATGAGCAGTTCTTC. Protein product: CASSQVPLGDNEQFF.

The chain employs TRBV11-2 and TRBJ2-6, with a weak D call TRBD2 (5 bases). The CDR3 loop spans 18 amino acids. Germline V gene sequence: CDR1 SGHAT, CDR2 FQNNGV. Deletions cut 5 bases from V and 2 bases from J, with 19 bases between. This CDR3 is CASSPLIEARAGANVLTF. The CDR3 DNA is TGTGCCAGCAGCCCCCTGATTGAGGCGCGGGCTGGGGCCAACGTCCTGACTTTC. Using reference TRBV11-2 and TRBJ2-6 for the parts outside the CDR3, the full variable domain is EAGVAQSPRYKIIEKRQSVAFWCNPISGHATLYWYQQILGQGPKLLIQFQNNGVVDDSQLPKDRFSAERLKGVDSTLKIQPAKLEDSAVYLCASSPLIEARAGANVLTFGAGSRLTVL.

Written as DNA, the CDR3 is TGTGCCAGCAGATACGATCCGACAGGGAGAAACACCGGGGAGCTGTTTTTT. Its protein product is CASRYDPTGRNTGELFF. The chain links TRBV5-6 to TRBJ2-2; 7 nucleotides align to TRBD1. The V gene end was trimmed by 5 bases and the J gene end by 2 bases; junction bases not matched to a gene: 12. The germline CDR1 and CDR2 sequences are SGHDT and YYEEEE. The CDR3 totals 17 residues.

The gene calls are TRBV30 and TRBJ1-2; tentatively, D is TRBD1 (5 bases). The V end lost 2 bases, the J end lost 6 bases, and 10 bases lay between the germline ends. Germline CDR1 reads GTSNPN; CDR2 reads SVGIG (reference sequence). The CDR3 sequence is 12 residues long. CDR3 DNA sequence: TGTGCCTGGAGTTCGGGGGGAAATGGCTACACCTTC. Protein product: CAWSSGGNGYTF.

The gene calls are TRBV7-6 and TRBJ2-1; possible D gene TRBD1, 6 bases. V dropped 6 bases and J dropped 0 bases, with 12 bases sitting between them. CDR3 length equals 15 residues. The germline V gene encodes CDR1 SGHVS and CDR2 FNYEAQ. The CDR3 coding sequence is TGTGCCAGCAGTTCCCAGGGGAACTCCTACAATGAGCAGTTCTTC. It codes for CASSSQGNSYNEQFF.

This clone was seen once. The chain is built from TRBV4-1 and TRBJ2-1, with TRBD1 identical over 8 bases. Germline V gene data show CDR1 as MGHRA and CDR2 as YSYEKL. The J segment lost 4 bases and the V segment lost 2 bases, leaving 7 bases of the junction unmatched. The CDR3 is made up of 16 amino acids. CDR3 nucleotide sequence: TGCGCCAGCAGCCAAACCGGACAGGGCACATACAATGAGCAGTTCTTC. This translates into CASSQTGQGTYNEQFF.

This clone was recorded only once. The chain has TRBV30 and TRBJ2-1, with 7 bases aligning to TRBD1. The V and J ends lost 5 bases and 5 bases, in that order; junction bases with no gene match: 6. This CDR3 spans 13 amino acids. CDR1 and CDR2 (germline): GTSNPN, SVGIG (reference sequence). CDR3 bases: TGTGCCTGGGATCCCGGGACAGACAATGAGCAGTTCTTC. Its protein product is CAWDPGTDNEQFF.

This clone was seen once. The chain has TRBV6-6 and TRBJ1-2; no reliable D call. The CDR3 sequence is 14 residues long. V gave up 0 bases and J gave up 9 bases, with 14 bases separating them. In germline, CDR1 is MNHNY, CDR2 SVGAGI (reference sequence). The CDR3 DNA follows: TGTGCCAGCAGTTACTCGTTCACAGACTACCGCTACACCTTC. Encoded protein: CASSYSFTDYRYTF.

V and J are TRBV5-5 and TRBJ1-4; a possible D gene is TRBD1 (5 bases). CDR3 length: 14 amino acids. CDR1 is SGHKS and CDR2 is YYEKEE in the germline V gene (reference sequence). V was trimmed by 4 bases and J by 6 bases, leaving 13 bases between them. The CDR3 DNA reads TGTGCCAGCAGCCCCACAGGAAACGATGAAAAACTGTTTTTT. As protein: CASSPTGNDEKLFF.

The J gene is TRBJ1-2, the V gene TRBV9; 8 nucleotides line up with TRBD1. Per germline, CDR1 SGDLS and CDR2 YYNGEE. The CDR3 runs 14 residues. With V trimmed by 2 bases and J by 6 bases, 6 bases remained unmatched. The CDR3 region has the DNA TGTGCCAGCAGCGTGGACAGGGAAGGAGATGGCTACACCTTC. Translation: CASSVDREGDGYTF.

The DNA for the CDR3 is TGTGCCAGCAGCTTAGCCCCGGGACTAGTGGGCAATGAGCAGTTCTTC. Its protein product is CASSLAPGLVGNEQFF. The chain recombines TRBV11-2 with TRBJ2-1; the match to TRBD2 covers 8 bases. V shed 1 base, J shed 6 bases, and the junction held 8 bases outside the gene matches. This CDR3 contains 16 residues. The germline V gene has CDR1 SGHAT and CDR2 FQNNGV.